This T cell receptor (beta chain) was profiled in a study of identical twins' blood T cells. Methods used by the authors: Each donor had about 95,000 to nearly 550,000 clonotypes. TCRdb independently ran MiXCR on the 5' RACE reads; one entry per CDR3 protein. For this entry, the V and J calls and clone size follow TCRdb and not the study's own pipeline. The repertoire holds roughly 380,000 distinct CDR3 sequences, under 30% seen once, with roughly 5.5% in the top ten. Reared together, all three twin pairs probably met the same infectious agents and vaccines. With respect to this clonotype: A read error may produce the germline difference seen at one junction end.

CDR1 and CDR2 (germline): SGHTA, FQGNSA. The CDR3 contains 15 residues. V gene TRBV7-2 combines with J gene TRBJ1-3; D is ambiguous. The sample taken for sequencing was PBMCs. The sequence was obtained from a woman aged 18 to 49 in good health. CDR3 amino acids: CAGSPLEGSGNTIYF. The CDR3 DNA reads as TGTGCCGGCAGCCCCCTAGAGGGTTCTGGAAACACCATATATTTT.